These 27 T cell receptor beta chains came from one sample sequenced in a study of cytomegalovirus exposure and HLA in healthy donors. Assay: immunoSEQ multiplex PCR; the TCRdb copy retains only in-frame clones and omits some. The profile covers 100,000 to 150,000 clones, with 90% to 96% appearing a single time and about 1.7% taken by the ten largest. Material for sequencing was PBMCs. The receptors shown here come from a young man in good health and CMV-seronegative.

V and J are TRBV27 and TRBJ1-1, with no clear D. The CDR3 loop spans 15 amino acids. The germline V gene encodes CDR1 MNHEY and CDR2 SMNVEV (reference sequence). V lost 8 bases, J lost 2 bases, and 18 bases lay in between. CDR3 in amino acids: CASGYVREANTEAFF. CDR3 DNA: TGTGCCAGCGGTTACGTAAGGGAGGCCAACACTGAAGCTTTCTTT.

This chain links TRBV5-4 with TRBJ1-4; 8 positions agree with TRBD1. The V gene's germline CDR1 is SGHNT and CDR2 YYREEE (reference sequence). The CDR3 is made up of 14 amino acids. Trimming cost V 4 bases and J 5 bases; bases outside gene matches: 4. The CDR3 is CASSPGTGNEKLFF. CDR3 bases: TGTGCCAGCAGCCCCGGGACAGGCAATGAAAAACTGTTTTTT.

The chain employs TRBV5-6 and TRBJ1-5; D may be TRBD1 (6 bases). Germline V gene lookup returns CDR1 SGHDT and CDR2 YYEEEE. The CDR3 sequence is 14 residues long. V was shortened by 1 base and J by 6 bases, with 11 bases between the two germline ends. For the CDR3, the DNA is TGTGCCAGCAGCTTGTCTATAGGGGGTCAGCCCCAGCATTTT. Its protein is CASSLSIGGQPQHF.

The chain links TRBV9 to TRBJ2-1; 10 nucleotides match TRBD2. V lost 2 bases and J lost 9; bases outside the gene matches: 5. Germline values: CDR1 SGDLS, CDR2 YYNGEE. There are 14 residues in the CDR3. The CDR3 DNA follows: TGTGCCAGCAGCGTCGGGACTAGCGATGGTGAGCAGTTCTTC. Translation gives CASSVGTSDGEQFF.

The J gene is TRBJ2-7, the V gene TRBV6-5; 7 nucleotides match TRBD1. There are 12 residues in the CDR3. From germline, CDR1 is MNHEY and CDR2 SVGAGI. Trimming took 4 bases from V and 5 from J; bases not matched to a gene: 2. The CDR3 loop is CASSSDRDEQYF. The CDR3 coding sequence is TGTGCCAGCAGTTCCGACAGGGACGAGCAGTACTTC.

V gene TRBV7-8 combines with J gene TRBJ1-1; maybe TRBD1 (5 bases). The CDR3 has 15 amino acids. Germline V gives CDR1 SGHVS, CDR2 FQNEAQ. Trimming took 1 base from V and 4 from J, leaving 13 bases between them. The CDR3 bases are TGTGCCAGCAGCTTAGGGCGGGGGAGCTTCACTGAAGCTTTCTTT. Residues: CASSLGRGSFTEAFF. The full variable domain, its missing parts supplied by reference TRBV7-8 and TRBJ1-1, is GAGVSQSPRYKVAKRGQDVALRCDPISGHVSLFWYQQALGQGPEFLTYFQNEAQLDKSGLPSDRFFAERPEGSVSTLKIQRTQQEDSAVYLCASSLGRGSFTEAFFGQGTRLTVV.

The chain links TRBV4-2 to TRBJ2-7; 9 bases match TRBD2. The J segment lost 2 bases and the V segment lost 0 bases, leaving 2 bases of the junction unmatched. The CDR3 length is 15 residues. Germline V CDR1 and CDR2: LGHNA, YNFKEQ. Here the CDR3 reads CASSQERGRAYEQYF. In DNA, the CDR3 is TGTGCCAGCAGCCAAGAGCGCGGGAGGGCCTACGAGCAGTACTTC.

The chain employs TRBV7-9 and TRBJ2-2, with a possible D match to TRBD2 (5 bases). This CDR3 region has 15 residues. V lost 11 bases and J lost 5, with 21 bases in between. Looked up from germline, CDR1 is SEHNR and CDR2 is FQNEAQ (reference sequence). The DNA for the CDR3 is TGTGCCGAAAGCGCGGGTCCTAGCCTAACCGGGGAGCTGTTTTTT. This codes for CAESAGPSLTGELFF.

The CDR3 spells CASSLSTSGRGYEQYF. As DNA, the CDR3 is TGTGCCAGCAGCCTTTCCACTAGCGGGAGAGGGTACGAGCAGTACTTC. The chain employs TRBV5-4 and TRBJ2-7; 11 bases map to TRBD2. Trimming cost V 4 bases and J 4 bases; bases outside gene matches: 10. The germline gives CDR1 SGHNT, CDR2 YYREEE (reference sequence). The CDR3 extends over 16 amino acids.

Comments on this clone: A read error is likely, as this CDR3 ends without the conserved phenylalanine or tryptophan. The DNA is omitted, as the CDR3 cannot be located on it reliably, and the CDR3 follows TCRdb's listing. This chain joins TRBV27 and TRBJ2-7; TRBD1 was called by the table and not checked on the DNA. Germline CDR1 is MNHEY and CDR2 is SMNVEV (reference sequence). The CDR3 comprises 12 residues, both ends counted. The CDR3 sequence: CASRGPGQGLSL.

This clone has only one observation. V gene TRBV6-5 combines with J gene TRBJ1-1; no firm D call. Germline V gene sequence: CDR1 MNHEY, CDR2 SVGAGI. V lost 3 bases and J 7 bases, leaving 6 bases between the germline ends. The length of the CDR3 is 11 residues. CDR3 nucleotides: TGTGCCAGCAGTTATTACAGTGAAGCTTTCTTT. It is translated as CASSYYSEAFF.

This clone was found once. The chain recombines TRBV5-1 with TRBJ2-1, with 10 positions matching TRBD2. The CDR3 has 16 residues. Trimming cost V 4 bases and J 0 bases; bases outside gene matches: 4. Per the germline V gene, CDR1 is SGHRS and CDR2 is YFSETQ. For the CDR3, the DNA is TGCGCCAGCAGCCCGGGACTAGCGAGCTCCTACAATGAGCAGTTCTTC. Its translation: CASSPGLASSYNEQFF.

The chain employs TRBV5-4 and TRBJ2-7; 7 positions match TRBD1. The CDR3 contains 12 residues. Looked up from germline, CDR1 is SGHNT and CDR2 is YYREEE (reference sequence). J lost 3 bases, V lost 9 bases, and 6 bases had no gene match. The CDR3 sequence: CATSPGGYEQYF. The CDR3 DNA reads TGTGCCACGAGCCCAGGGGGCTACGAGCAGTACTTC.

This chain uses TRBV7-9 with TRBJ2-2, with 10 nucleotides matching TRBD1. The CDR3 runs 15 residues. The germline gives CDR1 SEHNR, CDR2 FQNEAQ (reference sequence). The trim removed 5 bases at V and 3 bases at J, leaving 3 bases unmatched. DNA for the CDR3: TGTGCCAGCAGCGGGACAGGGGCGGACACCGGGGAGCTGTTTTTT. It codes for CASSGTGADTGELFF.

This chain uses TRBV5-8 with TRBJ2-7; 10 bases fit TRBD1. Unmatched junction bases numbered 6, after V lost 2 bases and J lost 7 bases. Germline-derived CDR1 and CDR2 are SGHTS and YDEGEE. This CDR3 region has 14 residues. This CDR3 reads CASSFRQGAREQYF. CDR3 sequence (DNA): TGTGCCAGCAGCTTTCGACAGGGGGCGCGGGAGCAGTACTTC.

V and J are TRBV5-1 and TRBJ2-2; the match to TRBD2 covers 15 bases. There are 16 residues in the CDR3. V gave up 6 bases and J gave up 2 bases; unmatched junction bases: 2. CDR1 SGHRS and CDR2 YFSETQ come from the germline V gene. CDR3 nucleotide sequence: TGCGCCAGCACGGGACTAGCGGGAGGAAACACCGGGGAGCTGTTTTTT. It yields the protein CASTGLAGGNTGELFF.

The chain recombines TRBV10-3 with TRBJ1-2, with D hard to call. V was trimmed by 2 bases and J by 3 bases, leaving 10 bases between them. CDR1 is ENHRY and CDR2 is SYGVKD in the germline V gene. This CDR3 is built from 14 residues. The CDR3 loop reads CAISEQDLDYGYTF. In nucleotides, the CDR3 is TGTGCCATCAGTGAGCAGGATTTGGACTATGGCTACACCTTC.

The rearrangement joins TRBV5-1 to TRBJ2-7; D might be TRBD2 (5 bases). The CDR3 is 15 amino acids. Trimming took 5 bases from V and 5 from J, leaving 20 bases between them. Germline V gene sequence: CDR1 SGHRS, CDR2 YFSETQ. The CDR3 DNA follows: TGCGCCAGCAGGGGGAAGGAAACCGCGAGGGACGAGCAGTACTTC. The encoded protein is CASRGKETARDEQYF.

The chain couples TRBV5-1 to TRBJ2-7; possible D gene TRBD1, 5 bases. Looked up from germline, CDR1 is SGHRS and CDR2 is YFSETQ. V lost 4 bases, J lost 2 bases, and 10 bases lay in between. The CDR3 loop spans 13 amino acids. CDR3 coding DNA: TGCGCCAGCAGCCAGGACACCCCCTACGAGCAGTACTTC. It codes for CASSQDTPYEQYF.

In this sample, this clone turned up once. The chain combines TRBV5-6 with TRBJ1-5; D uncertain. The germline V and J ends were trimmed by 4 bases and 2 bases, with 10 bases remaining between them. The CDR3 is made up of 14 amino acids. The germline V gene encodes CDR1 SGHDT and CDR2 YYEEEE. Here the CDR3 DNA reads TGTGCCAGCAGCCGTATACGGGGCAATCAGCCCCAGCATTTT. Translation gives CASSRIRGNQPQHF.

The chain uses TRBV4-3 and TRBJ2-7; 7 bases line up with TRBD2. The length of the CDR3 is 16 residues. Per the germline V gene, CDR1 is LGHNA and CDR2 is YSLEER. The trim removed 5 bases at V and 1 base at J, leaving 11 bases unmatched. The CDR3 nucleotides read TGCGCCAGCAGCACCCTCCCCGGGGAGGGGTCCTACGAGCAGTACTTC. As protein: CASSTLPGEGSYEQYF.

V gene TRBV27 combines with J gene TRBJ2-5, with D tentatively TRBD2 (6 bases). Germline V gene data show CDR1 as MNHEY and CDR2 as SMNVEV (reference sequence). Trimming cost V 5 bases and J 2 bases, with 9 bases left between them. This CDR3 has 13 amino acids. CDR3 nucleotides: TGTGCCAGCAGTAAAGCGGGTCAAGAGACCCAGTACTTC. It specifies CASSKAGQETQYF.

This rearrangement joins TRBV19 to TRBJ1-1; D is ambiguous. V was trimmed by 4 bases and J by 11 bases, leaving 14 bases between them. This CDR3 comprises 12 residues. Per the germline V gene, CDR1 is LNHDA and CDR2 is SQIVND (reference sequence). The CDR3 loop reads CASSTGLVYAFF. CDR3 bases: TGTGCCAGTAGTACAGGATTGGTCTACGCTTTCTTT. Variable domain in full (rest from reference TRBV19 and TRBJ1-1): DGGITQSPKYLFRKEGQNVTLSCEQNLNHDAMYWYRQDPGQGLRLIYYSQIVNDFQKGDIAEGYSVSREKKESFPLTVTSAQKNPTAFYLCASSTGLVYAFFGQGTRLTVV.

The V call is TRBV7-9, the J call TRBJ1-3, with D hard to call. The germline V gene encodes CDR1 SEHNR and CDR2 FQNEAQ (reference sequence). The CDR3 consists of 15 residues. V was trimmed by 6 bases and J by 0 bases, leaving 12 bases between them. This chain's CDR3 is CASRPQVLSGNTIYF. The CDR3, as DNA: TGTGCCAGCAGACCTCAGGTACTCTCTGGAAACACCATATATTTT.

The chain employs TRBV28 and TRBJ2-1; D call uncertain. The germline V gene encodes CDR1 MDHEN and CDR2 SYDVKM. Trimming removed 5 bases at V and 0 bases at J, with 11 bases between. CDR3 size: 15 residues. The CDR3 sequence is CASSAYLSSYNEQFF. For the CDR3, the DNA is TGTGCCAGCAGTGCATACCTGAGCTCCTACAATGAGCAGTTCTTC.

The V call is TRBV7-9, the J call TRBJ1-1; D perhaps matches TRBD1 (5 bases). Germline CDR1 reads SEHNR; CDR2 reads FQNEAQ (reference sequence). The CDR3 consists of 15 residues. Trimming cost V 4 bases and J 0 bases, with 12 bases left between them. The CDR3 loop reads CASSSDTGLNTEAFF. CDR3 in DNA: TGTGCCAGCAGCTCAGACACAGGCCTGAACACTGAAGCTTTCTTT. The complete variable domain, with remaining parts taken from reference TRBV7-9 and TRBJ1-1, reads DTGVSQNPRHKITKRGQNVTFRCDPISEHNRLYWYRQTLGQGPEFLTYFQNEAQLEKSRLLSDRFSAERPKGSFSTLEIQRTEQGDSAMYLCASSSDTGLNTEAFFGQGTRLTVV.

The rearrangement joins TRBV28 to TRBJ1-4, with a tentative D call TRBD1 (6 bases). The CDR3 totals 15 residues. Germline CDR1 reads MDHEN; CDR2 reads SYDVKM. Trimming left V 2 bases short and J 3 bases short, with 10 bases between. CDR3 residues: CASSLGGAANEKLFF. The CDR3, as DNA: TGTGCCAGCAGTTTAGGGGGGGCGGCTAATGAAAAACTGTTTTTT.